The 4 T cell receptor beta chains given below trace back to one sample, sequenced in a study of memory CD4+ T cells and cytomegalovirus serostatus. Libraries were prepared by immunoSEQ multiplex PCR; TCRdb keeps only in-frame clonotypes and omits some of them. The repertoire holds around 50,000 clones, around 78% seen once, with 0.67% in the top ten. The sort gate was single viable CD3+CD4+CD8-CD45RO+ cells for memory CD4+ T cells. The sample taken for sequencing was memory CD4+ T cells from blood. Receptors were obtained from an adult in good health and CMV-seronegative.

In nucleotides, the CDR3 is TGTGCCAGCAGTGGCGGAGGGGCAGTCGAGCAGTACTTC. The encoded protein is CASSGGGAVEQYF. The chain carries TRBV25-1 and TRBJ2-7, with D maybe TRBD2 (6 bases). CDR3 length: 13 amino acids. V gave up 4 bases and J gave up 6 bases, with 13 bases separating them. Germline V gives CDR1 MGHDK, CDR2 SYGVNS.

CDR3 sequence reads: CASSREGQWGVEDQPQHF. DNA for the CDR3: TGTGCCAGTAGCAGAGAGGGGCAATGGGGGGTGGAAGATCAGCCCCAGCATTTT. V is TRBV19 and J is TRBJ1-5, with D possibly TRBD1 on 5 matching bases. CDR3 length equals 18 residues. Germline-derived CDR1 and CDR2 are LNHDA and SQIVND (reference sequence). The V end lost 6 bases, the J end lost 5 bases, and 26 bases lay between the germline ends.

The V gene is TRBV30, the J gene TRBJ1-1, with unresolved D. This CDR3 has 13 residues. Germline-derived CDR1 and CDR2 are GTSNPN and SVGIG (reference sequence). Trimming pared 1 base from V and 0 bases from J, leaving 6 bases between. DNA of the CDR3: TGTGCCTGGAGTGCATTCATGAACACTGAAGCTTTCTTT. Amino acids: CAWSAFMNTEAFF. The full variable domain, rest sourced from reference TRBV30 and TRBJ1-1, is SQTIHQWPATLVQPVGSPLSLECTVEGTSNPNLYWYRQAAGRGLQLLFYSVGIGQISSEVPQNLSASRPQDRQFILSSKKLLLSDSGFYLCAWSAFMNTEAFFGQGTRLTVV.

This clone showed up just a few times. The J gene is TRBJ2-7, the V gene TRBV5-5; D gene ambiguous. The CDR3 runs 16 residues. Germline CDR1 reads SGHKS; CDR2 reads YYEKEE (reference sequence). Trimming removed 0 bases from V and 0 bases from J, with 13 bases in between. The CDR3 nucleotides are TGTGCCAGCAGCTTGGAGCCGTCCCCGCCCTCCTACGAGCAGTACTTC. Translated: CASSLEPSPPSYEQYF.